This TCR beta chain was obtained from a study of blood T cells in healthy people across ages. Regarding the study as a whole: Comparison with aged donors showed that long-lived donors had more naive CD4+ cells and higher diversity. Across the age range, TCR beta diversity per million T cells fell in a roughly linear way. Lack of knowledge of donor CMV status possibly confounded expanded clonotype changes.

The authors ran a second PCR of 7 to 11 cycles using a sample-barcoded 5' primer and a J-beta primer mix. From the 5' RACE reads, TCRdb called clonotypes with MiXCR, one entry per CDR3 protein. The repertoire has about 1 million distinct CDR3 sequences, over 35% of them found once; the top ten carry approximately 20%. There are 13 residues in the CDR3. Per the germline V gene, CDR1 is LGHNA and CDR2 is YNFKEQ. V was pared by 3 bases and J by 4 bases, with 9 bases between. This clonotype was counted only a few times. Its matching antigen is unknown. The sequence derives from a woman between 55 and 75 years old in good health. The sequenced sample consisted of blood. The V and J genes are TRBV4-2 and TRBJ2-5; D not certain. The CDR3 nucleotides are TGTGCCAGCAGCCAGTCGGATGGAGAGACCCAGTACTTC. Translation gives CASSQSDGETQYF.